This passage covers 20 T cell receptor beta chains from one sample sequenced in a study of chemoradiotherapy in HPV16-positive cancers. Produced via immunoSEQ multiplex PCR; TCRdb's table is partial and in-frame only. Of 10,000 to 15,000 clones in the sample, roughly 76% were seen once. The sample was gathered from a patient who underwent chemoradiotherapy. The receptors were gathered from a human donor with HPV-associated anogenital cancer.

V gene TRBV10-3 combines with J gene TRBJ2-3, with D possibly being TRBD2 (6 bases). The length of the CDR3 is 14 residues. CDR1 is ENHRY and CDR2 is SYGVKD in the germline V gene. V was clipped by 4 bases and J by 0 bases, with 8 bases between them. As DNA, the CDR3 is TGTGCCATCAGTGGGGACTCTAGCACAGATACGCAGTATTTT. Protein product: CAISGDSSTDTQYF.

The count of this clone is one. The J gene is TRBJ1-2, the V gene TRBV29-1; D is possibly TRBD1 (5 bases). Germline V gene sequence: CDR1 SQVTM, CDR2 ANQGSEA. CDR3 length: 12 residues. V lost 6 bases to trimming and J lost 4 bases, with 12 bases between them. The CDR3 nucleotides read TGCAGCGTCCGGGGCGCGGGCTATGGCTACACCTTC. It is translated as CSVRGAGYGYTF.

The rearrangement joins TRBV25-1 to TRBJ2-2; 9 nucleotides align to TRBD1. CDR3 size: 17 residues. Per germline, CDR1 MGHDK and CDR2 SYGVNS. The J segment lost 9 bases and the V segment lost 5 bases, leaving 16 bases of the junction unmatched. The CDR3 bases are TGTGCCAGCAGTCTCCCCCGGCCGGGACAGGGTGGGCGGGAGCTGTTTTTT. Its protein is CASSLPRPGQGGRELFF.

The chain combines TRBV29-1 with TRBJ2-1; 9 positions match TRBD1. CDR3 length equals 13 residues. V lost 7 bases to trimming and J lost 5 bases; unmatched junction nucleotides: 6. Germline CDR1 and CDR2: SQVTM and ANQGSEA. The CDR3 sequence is CSAGQGTDNEQFF. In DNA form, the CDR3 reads TGCAGCGCCGGACAGGGGACGGACAATGAGCAGTTCTTC.

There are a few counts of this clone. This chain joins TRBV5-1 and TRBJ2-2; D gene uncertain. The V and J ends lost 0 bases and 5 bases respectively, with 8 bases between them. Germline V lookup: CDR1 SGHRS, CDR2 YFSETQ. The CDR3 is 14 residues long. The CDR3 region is CASSLVIQTGELFF. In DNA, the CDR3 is TGCGCCAGCAGCTTGGTTATCCAGACCGGGGAGCTGTTTTTT. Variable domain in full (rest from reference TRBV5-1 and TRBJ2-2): KAGVTQTPRYLIKTRGQQVTLSCSPISGHRSVSWYQQTPGQGLQFLFEYFSETQRNKGNFPGRFSGRQFSNSRSEMNVSTLELGDSALYLCASSLVIQTGELFFGEGSRLTVL.

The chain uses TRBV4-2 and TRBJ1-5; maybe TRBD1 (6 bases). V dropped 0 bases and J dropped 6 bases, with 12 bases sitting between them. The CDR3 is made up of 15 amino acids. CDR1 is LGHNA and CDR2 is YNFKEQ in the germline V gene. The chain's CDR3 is CASSQDPGGSQPQHF. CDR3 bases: TGTGCCAGCAGCCAAGATCCTGGGGGCAGTCAGCCCCAGCATTTT.

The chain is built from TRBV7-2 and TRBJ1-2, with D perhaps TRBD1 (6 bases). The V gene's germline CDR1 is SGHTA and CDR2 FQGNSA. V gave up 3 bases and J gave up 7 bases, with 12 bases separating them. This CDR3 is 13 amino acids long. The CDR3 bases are TGTGCCAGCAGCTTGGGGGGGGCTGCTGGCTACACCTTC. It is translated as CASSLGGAAGYTF.

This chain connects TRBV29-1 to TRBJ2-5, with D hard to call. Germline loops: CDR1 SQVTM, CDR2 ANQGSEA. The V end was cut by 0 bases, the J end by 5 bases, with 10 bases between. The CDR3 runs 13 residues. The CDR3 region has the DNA TGCAGCGTTGAAGATGGAGTAGGGGAGACCCAGTACTTC. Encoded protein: CSVEDGVGETQYF.

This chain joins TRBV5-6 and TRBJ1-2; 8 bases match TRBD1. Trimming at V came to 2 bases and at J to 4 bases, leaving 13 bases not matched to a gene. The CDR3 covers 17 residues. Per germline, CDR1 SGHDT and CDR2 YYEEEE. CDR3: CASSLWRTGRLGYGYTF. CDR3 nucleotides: TGTGCCAGCAGCTTATGGAGGACAGGGCGCTTAGGCTATGGCTACACCTTC. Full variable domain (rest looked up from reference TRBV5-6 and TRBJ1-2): DAGVTQSPTHLIKTRGQQVTLRCSPKSGHDTVSWYQQALGQGPQFIFQYYEEEERQRGNFPDRFSGHQFPNYSSELNVNALLLGDSALYLCASSLWRTGRLGYGYTFGSGTRLTVV.

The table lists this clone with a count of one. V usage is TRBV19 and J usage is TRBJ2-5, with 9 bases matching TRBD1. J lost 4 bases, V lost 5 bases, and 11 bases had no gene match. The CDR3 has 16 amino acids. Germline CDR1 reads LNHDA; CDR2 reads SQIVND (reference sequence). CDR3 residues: CASSDPGTGTPETQYF. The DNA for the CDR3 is TGTGCCAGTAGTGATCCCGGGACAGGGACCCCAGAGACCCAGTACTTC.

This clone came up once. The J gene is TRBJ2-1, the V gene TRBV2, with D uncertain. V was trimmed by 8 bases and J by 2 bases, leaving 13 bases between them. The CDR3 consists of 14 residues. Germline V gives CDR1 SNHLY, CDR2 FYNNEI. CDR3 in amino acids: CASPSKGAYNEQFF. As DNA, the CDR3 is TGTGCCAGCCCAAGTAAGGGTGCCTACAATGAGCAGTTCTTC.

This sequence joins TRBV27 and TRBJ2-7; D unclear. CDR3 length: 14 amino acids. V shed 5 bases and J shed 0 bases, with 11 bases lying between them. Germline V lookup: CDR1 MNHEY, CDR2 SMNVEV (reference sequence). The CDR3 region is CASSSWPSSYEQYF. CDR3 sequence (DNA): TGTGCCAGCAGTAGTTGGCCGAGCTCCTACGAGCAGTACTTC.

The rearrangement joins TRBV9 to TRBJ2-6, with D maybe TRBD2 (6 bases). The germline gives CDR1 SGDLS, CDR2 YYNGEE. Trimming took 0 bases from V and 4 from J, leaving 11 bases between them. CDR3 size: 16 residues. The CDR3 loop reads CASSVARGSGANVLTF. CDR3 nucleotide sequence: TGTGCCAGCAGCGTAGCTCGGGGGTCCGGGGCCAACGTCCTGACTTTC.

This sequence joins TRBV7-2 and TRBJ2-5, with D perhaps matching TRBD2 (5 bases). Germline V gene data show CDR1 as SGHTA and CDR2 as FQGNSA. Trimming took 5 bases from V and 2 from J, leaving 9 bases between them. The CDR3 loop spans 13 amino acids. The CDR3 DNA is TGTGCCAGCAGCCCGGACTGGCAAGAGACCCAGTACTTC. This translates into CASSPDWQETQYF.

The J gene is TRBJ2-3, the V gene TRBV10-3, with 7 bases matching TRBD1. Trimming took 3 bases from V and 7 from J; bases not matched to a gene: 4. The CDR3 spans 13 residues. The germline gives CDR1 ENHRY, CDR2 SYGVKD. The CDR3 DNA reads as TGTGCCATCAGTGACCTGGACAGGCATACGCAGTATTTT. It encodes CAISDLDRHTQYF.

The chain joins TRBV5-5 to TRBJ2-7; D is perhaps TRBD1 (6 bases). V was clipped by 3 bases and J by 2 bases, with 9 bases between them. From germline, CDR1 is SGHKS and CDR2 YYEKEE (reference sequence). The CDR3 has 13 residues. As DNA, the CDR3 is TGTGCCAGCAGCTGGACAGTAACCTACGAGCAGTACTTC. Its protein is CASSWTVTYEQYF.

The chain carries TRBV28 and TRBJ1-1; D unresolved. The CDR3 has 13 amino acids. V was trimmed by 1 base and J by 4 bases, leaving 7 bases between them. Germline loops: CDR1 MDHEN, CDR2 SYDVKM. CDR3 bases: TGTGCCAGCAGTTTATATAGGGCCACTGAAGCTTTCTTT. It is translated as CASSLYRATEAFF.

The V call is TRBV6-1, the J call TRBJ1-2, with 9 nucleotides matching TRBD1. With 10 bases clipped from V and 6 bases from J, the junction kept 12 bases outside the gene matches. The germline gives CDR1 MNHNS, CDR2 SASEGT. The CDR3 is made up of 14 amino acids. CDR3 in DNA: TGTGCCACCCGAACCACAGGGGGCGGGGATGGCTACACCTTC. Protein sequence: CATRTTGGGDGYTF.

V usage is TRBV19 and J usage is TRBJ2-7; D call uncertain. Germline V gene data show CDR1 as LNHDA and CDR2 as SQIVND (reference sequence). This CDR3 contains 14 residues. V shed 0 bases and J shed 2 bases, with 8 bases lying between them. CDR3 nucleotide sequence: TGTGCCAGTAGTATAGAGGCAGGTACCTACGAGCAGTACTTC. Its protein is CASSIEAGTYEQYF.

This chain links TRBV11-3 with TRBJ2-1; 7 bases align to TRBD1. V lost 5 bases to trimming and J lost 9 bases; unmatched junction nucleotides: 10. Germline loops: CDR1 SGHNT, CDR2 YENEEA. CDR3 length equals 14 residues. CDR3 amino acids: CASSDRQGVGEQFF. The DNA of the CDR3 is TGTGCCAGCAGCGACCGACAGGGTGTAGGTGAGCAGTTCTTC.